The clone carrying this T cell receptor beta chain was observed a few times. Its antigen is undetermined. The DNA ends 3 residues before the CDR3 does, and the rest of the CDR3 is filled in from the germline J gene. Patients and controls were mostly of Caucasian heritage. Blood samples were heparinized, about 4.5 to 8 ml per donor. This sample stems from a study of T cell clonality in common variable immunodeficiency. V shed 3 bases and J shed 1 base, with 9 bases lying between them. Germline CDR1 reads GTSNPN; CDR2 reads SVGIG (reference sequence). The CDR3 contains 13 residues. CVID and control samples used equivalent genomic DNA input. Measured with immunoSEQ multiplex PCR; TCRdb has only the in-frame clones, and not every one. The sample has roughly 40,000 clones, none seen only once. Points from the study as a whole: Compared with healthy controls, CVID subjects showed increased TCRbeta clonality, mostly in about a third.

The chain has TRBV30 and TRBJ1-1; TRBD1 is a possible D gene (6 bases). The TCR comes from a person aged 18 to 70 in good health. Material: peripheral blood mononuclear cells. The CDR3 protein is CAWRGAPNTEAFF. CDR3 bases read: TGTGCCTGGAGGGGGGCCCCGAACACTGAA.